A single sample is the source of the 25 T cell receptor beta chains below, sequenced in a study of blood T cell repertoires in COVID-19. Profiled with immunoSEQ multiplex PCR; TCRdb holds only in-frame clones, not every one. In the table there are about 200,000 clones, about 88% of which are singletons. Sequencing was carried out using PBMCs or T cells enriched from blood (not recorded which). These receptors came from a woman aged 40 to 50 with acute COVID-19.

The V and J genes are TRBV27 and TRBJ1-6; 7 bases fit TRBD1. The CDR3 consists of 15 residues. Unmatched junction bases numbered 10, after V lost 6 bases and J lost 8 bases. Germline V gene data show CDR1 as MNHEY and CDR2 as SMNVEV (reference sequence). CDR3 loop: CASRSRQGGYSPLHF. The CDR3 coding sequence is TGTGCCAGCAGAAGCAGACAGGGAGGTTATTCACCCCTCCACTTT.

The chain has TRBV15 and TRBJ1-6; 7 nucleotides match TRBD1. Germline-derived CDR1 and CDR2 are LNHNV and YYDKDF (reference sequence). This CDR3 is built from 15 residues. V lost 3 bases and J lost 9; bases outside the gene matches: 8. The CDR3 coding sequence is TGTGCCACCAGCAGTGACAGGGCTCAGATTTCACCCCTCCACTTT. This encodes CATSSDRAQISPLHF.

V usage is TRBV28 and J usage is TRBJ1-2; 10 bases line up with TRBD1. The length of the CDR3 is 14 residues. Germline lookup yields CDR1 MDHEN and CDR2 SYDVKM. In DNA, the CDR3 is TGTGTTTCTAGCGGGGACAGGGGTAACTATGGCTACACCTTC. Residues: CVSSGDRGNYGYTF.

This clone was found a few times. This chain joins TRBV11-3 and TRBJ2-1; 15 bases fit TRBD2. V shed 5 bases and J 7 bases; nucleotides not matched to a gene: 6. The germline V gene encodes CDR1 SGHNT and CDR2 YENEEA. The CDR3 totals 16 residues. CDR3 bases: TGTGCCAGCAGCCCCCCGGGACTAGCGGGAGGAAATGAGCAGTTCTTC. Amino acid sequence: CASSPPGLAGGNEQFF.

V gene TRBV6-5 combines with J gene TRBJ2-7, with 9 positions matching TRBD2. From germline, CDR1 is MNHEY and CDR2 SVGAGI. The trim removed 4 bases at V and 1 base at J, leaving 5 bases unmatched. CDR3 length: 15 residues. The CDR3 coding sequence is TGTGCCAGCAGTTCTTATAGCGGGGGTTCCTACGAGCAGTACTTC. Residues: CASSSYSGGSYEQYF.

The rearrangement joins TRBV11-2 to TRBJ2-7; 7 bases align to TRBD2. The V and J ends lost 1 base and 3 bases, in that order; junction bases with no gene match: 9. Germline V gene data show CDR1 as SGHAT and CDR2 as FQNNGV. The CDR3 consists of 16 residues. CDR3 protein: CASSLGPSGSLYEQYF. CDR3 nucleotides: TGTGCCAGCAGCTTAGGCCCTAGCGGATCCCTCTACGAGCAGTACTTC.

The CDR3 coding sequence is TGCGCCAGCAGCTTAACAGGGGGAGAAAATTCACCCCTCCACTTT. Translation gives CASSLTGGENSPLHF. The V gene is TRBV5-1, the J gene TRBJ1-6, with 8 bases that match TRBD1. Trimming at V came to 2 bases and at J to 7 bases, leaving 5 bases not matched to a gene. Looked up from germline, CDR1 is SGHRS and CDR2 is YFSETQ. The CDR3 covers 15 residues.

The chain employs TRBV10-3 and TRBJ2-2; 8 bases agree with TRBD2. V lost 11 bases to trimming and J lost 6 bases; unmatched junction nucleotides: 8. The germline V gene has CDR1 ENHRY and CDR2 SYGVKD. CDR3 size: 13 residues. The CDR3: CAAFREGSGELFF. The CDR3 bases are TGTGCCGCCTTTCGGGAGGGTTCCGGGGAGCTGTTTTTT.

The V gene is TRBV4-3, the J gene TRBJ2-3; no reliable D call. Germline-derived CDR1 and CDR2 are LGHNA and YSLEER. The V end lost 0 bases, the J end lost 0 bases, and 7 bases lay between the germline ends. The CDR3 consists of 15 residues. CDR3 region: CASSQDAGSTDTQYF. CDR3 sequence (DNA): TGCGCCAGCAGCCAAGATGCAGGTAGCACAGATACGCAGTATTTT.

The CDR3 nucleotides are TGTGCCAGCAGCCAAGATGGGGGGGCGTCCTACGAGCAGTACTTC. The encoded protein is CASSQDGGASYEQYF. The chain uses TRBV4-2 and TRBJ2-7, with a weak D call TRBD2 (7 bases). Germline CDR1 is LGHNA and CDR2 is YNFKEQ. V dropped 0 bases and J dropped 1 base, with 10 bases sitting between them. The CDR3 is 15 amino acids.

The chain couples TRBV29-1 to TRBJ1-2; 7 bases match TRBD1. CDR1 and CDR2 from the germline V gene are SQVTM and ANQGSEA. J gave up 8 bases and V 4 bases, and 7 bases lay outside the gene matches. There are 12 residues in the CDR3. CDR3 DNA sequence: TGCAGCGTTGGACAGGGATCGGTCGGCTACACCTTC. It encodes CSVGQGSVGYTF.

Remarks on this clone: Since no conserved phenylalanine or tryptophan closes the CDR3, a read error is the likely cause. It is unclear where the CDR3 begins or ends on the DNA, so no DNA is shown, and the CDR3 is as TCRdb lists it. The CDR3 loop reads CASSQDPQGWS. The rearrangement joins TRBV4-2 to TRBJ2-7; the tabulated D call, TRBD1, remains unverified against the DNA. Germline assignment: CDR1 LGHNA and CDR2 YNFKEQ. The CDR3 length equals 11 residues, ends included.

This clone was detected only once. V gene TRBV9 combines with J gene TRBJ2-5, with 13 positions matching TRBD2. This CDR3 has 19 amino acids. CDR1 and CDR2 from the germline V gene are SGDLS and YYNGEE. Trimming at V came to 4 bases and at J to 5 bases, leaving 17 bases not matched to a gene. The CDR3 sequence: CASSTRPVQGTSGTETQYF. The CDR3 bases are TGTGCCAGCAGCACACGACCCGTTCAAGGGACTAGCGGGACGGAGACCCAGTACTTC.

This clone turned up a few times. The CDR3 region is CASSYGGGAHYGYTF. Here the CDR3 DNA reads TGTGCCAGCAGTTACGGAGGGGGGGCTCACTATGGCTACACCTTC. The V gene is TRBV6-5, the J gene TRBJ1-2, with D perhaps TRBD1 (6 bases). CDR3 length equals 15 residues. Trimming removed 2 bases from V and 3 bases from J, with 13 bases in between. CDR1 is MNHEY and CDR2 is SVGAGI in the germline V gene.

The CDR3 DNA is TGTGCCAGCACGACAGGGGTTGGATCACCCCTCCACTTT. The encoded protein is CASTTGVGSPLHF. This chain connects TRBV25-1 to TRBJ1-6; 8 bases line up with TRBD1. The V and J ends lost 7 bases and 10 bases, in that order; junction bases with no gene match: 6. CDR1 is MGHDK and CDR2 is SYGVNS in the germline V gene. The CDR3 runs to 13 residues. Combining the CDR3 with reference TRBV25-1 and TRBJ1-6 gives the whole variable domain EADIYQTPRYLVIGTGKKITLECSQTMGHDKMYWYQQDPGMELHLIHYSYGVNSTEKGDLSSESTVSRIRTEHFPLTLESARPSHTSQYLCASTTGVGSPLHFGNGTRLTVT.

This sequence joins TRBV2 and TRBJ2-7, with TRBD2 matching 14 bases. The V segment lost 6 bases and the J segment 2 bases; nucleotides outside the gene matches: 9. The length of the CDR3 is 17 residues. Germline loops: CDR1 SNHLY, CDR2 FYNNEI. CDR3 DNA: TGTGCCAGCAGCCCGATAGGGACTAGCGGGAGTGCCTACGAGCAGTACTTC. This gives the protein CASSPIGTSGSAYEQYF.

V is TRBV30 and J is TRBJ1-4; D is possibly TRBD1 (5 bases). V was pared by 0 bases and J by 8 bases, with 28 bases between. The CDR3 loop spans 19 amino acids. Germline CDR1 is GTSNPN and CDR2 is SVGIG (reference sequence). The CDR3 sequence: CAWSVFRGDLMGRNEKLFF. The CDR3 nucleotides are TGTGCCTGGAGTGTTTTTCGGGGGGATCTGATGGGACGGAACGAAAAACTGTTTTTT.

The rearrangement uses TRBV11-2 and TRBJ2-7, with 15 bases that match TRBD2. Germline CDR1 SGHAT, CDR2 FQNNGV. With V trimmed by 4 bases and J by 3 bases, 10 bases remained unmatched. The CDR3 extends over 18 amino acids. The CDR3 sequence is CASSSSGTSGGRLYEQYF. CDR3 bases: TGTGCCAGCAGCTCATCCGGGACTAGCGGGGGGAGACTCTACGAGCAGTACTTC.

The chain couples TRBV2 to TRBJ1-4, with 9 bases fitting TRBD1. The CDR3 totals 17 residues. V shed 4 bases, J shed 8 bases, and the junction held 14 bases outside the gene matches. Germline V lookup: CDR1 SNHLY, CDR2 FYNNEI. For the CDR3, the DNA is TGTGCCAGCAGTGGAGGTCCCCCACAGGGGGCCGGAGAAAAACTGTTTTTT. This gives the protein CASSGGPPQGAGEKLFF.

The chain uses TRBV29-1 and TRBJ2-4, with unresolved D. The germline V gene has CDR1 SQVTM and CDR2 ANQGSEA. This CDR3 comprises 12 residues. Trimming removed 4 bases at V and 2 bases at J, with 6 bases between. The CDR3 protein is CSVAPSKNIQYF. The CDR3 region has the DNA TGCAGCGTTGCCCCTTCCAAAAACATTCAGTACTTC.

The CDR3 region is CASSGGQGGPYEQYF. DNA of the CDR3: TGTGCCAGCAGCGGCGGACAGGGGGGACCCTACGAGCAGTACTTC. The V and J genes are TRBV9 and TRBJ2-7; 10 positions match TRBD1. Looked up from germline, CDR1 is SGDLS and CDR2 is YYNGEE. With V trimmed by 3 bases and J by 2 bases, 5 bases remained unmatched. The CDR3 has 15 residues.

The chain links TRBV6-1 to TRBJ2-2; 8 positions agree with TRBD1. Trimming removed 1 base from V and 6 bases from J; junction bases left unmatched: 7. The germline CDR1 and CDR2 sequences are MNHNS and SASEGT. The CDR3 length is 16 residues. CDR3 sequence (DNA): TGTGCCAGCAGTGAAGGGACAGGGATTGTGGCCGGGGAGCTGTTTTTT. Protein sequence: CASSEGTGIVAGELFF.

This chain connects TRBV28 to TRBJ1-5; D possibly corresponds to TRBD1 (5 bases). Trimming shortened V by 4 bases and J by 9 bases, and 16 bases separated the two germline ends. Germline-derived CDR1 and CDR2 are MDHEN and SYDVKM. The length of the CDR3 is 14 residues. CDR3 nucleotides: TGTGCCAGCAGTTCGCCGGGACGGGGAGGGCCCCAGCATTTT. It translates to CASSSPGRGGPQHF.

The chain combines TRBV4-1 with TRBJ2-7; 9 positions match TRBD2. Germline V gene sequence: CDR1 MGHRA, CDR2 YSYEKL. V trimming: 3 bases; J trimming: 2 bases; junction bases outside the gene matches: 8. This CDR3 is 16 amino acids long. CDR3 sequence: CASSHGYSGGTYEQYF. Written as DNA, the CDR3 is TGCGCCAGCAGCCATGGATATAGCGGGGGAACCTACGAGCAGTACTTC.

In this sample, this clone turned up once. The rearrangement uses TRBV24-1 and TRBJ1-6, with D perhaps matching TRBD1 (5 bases). CDR1 and CDR2 (germline): KGHDR, SFDVKD. V lost 0 bases and J lost 7, with 15 bases in between. The CDR3 spans 17 residues. The CDR3 region has the DNA TGTGCCACCAGTGATTTGTCGGGGGAGGGAGTGAATTCACCCCTCCACTTT. Encoded protein: CATSDLSGEGVNSPLHF.